What follows are 10 T cell receptor beta chains derived from one specimen sequenced in a study of T-cell memory formation after mild COVID-19. MiXCR, applied by TCRdb to the 5' RACE reads, yields one record per CDR3 protein. The sample carries about 440,000 distinct CDR3 sequences, roughly 20% recorded once. Specimen: PBMCs or a T cell subset sorted from them (not recorded which). Source of these receptors: an adult woman who had mild COVID-19 (a few samples of this study predate the infection). Cell type and time point are not known.

This clonotype was seen only a few times. This rearrangement joins TRBV12-3 or TRBV12-4 to TRBJ2-3; D may be TRBD2 (6 bases). Trimming took off 3 bases at V and 4 bases at J, with 11 bases between the two ends. This CDR3 has 14 amino acids. The CDR3 coding sequence is TGTGCCAGCAGTTTGCACGGGGGTGCAGATACGCAGTATTTT. Protein: CASSLHGGADTQYF.

This clonotype was recorded many times. The CDR3 nucleotides are TGTGCCAGCAGTTCCGGGACCTGGCTTCGATCTGGAAACACCATATATTTT. Encoded protein: CASSSGTWLRSGNTIYF. The chain has TRBV12-3 or TRBV12-4 and TRBJ1-3, with D perhaps TRBD1 (5 bases). The CDR3 extends over 17 amino acids. V dropped 4 bases and J dropped 1 base, with 17 bases sitting between them.

The chain employs TRBV7-2 and TRBJ2-5, with D perhaps TRBD1 (5 bases). Germline assignment: CDR1 SGHTA and CDR2 FQGNSA. Trimming removed 5 bases from V and 6 bases from J, with 19 bases in between. This CDR3 contains 15 residues. This chain's CDR3 is CASSHGQGLGKTQYF. The CDR3, as DNA: TGTGCCAGCAGCCACGGACAAGGGTTGGGAAAGACCCAGTACTTC.

This clonotype turned up a few times. The gene calls are TRBV20-1 and TRBJ2-5; 7 positions agree with TRBD1. The CDR3 extends over 15 amino acids. CDR1 and CDR2 (germline): DFQATT, SNEGSKA (reference sequence). V lost 6 bases, J lost 5 bases, and 15 bases stayed unmatched. The CDR3 loop reads CSAEKPQGTGETQYF. CDR3 in DNA: TGCAGTGCGGAAAAACCACAGGGGACGGGCGAGACCCAGTACTTC.

This clonotype was recorded a few times. This CDR3 is CASSLVLAGANEQFF. The CDR3 nucleotides read TGTGCCAGCAGTTTAGTCCTAGCGGGAGCGAATGAGCAGTTCTTC. The chain couples TRBV12-3 or TRBV12-4 to TRBJ2-1, with 10 nucleotides matching TRBD2. The CDR3 consists of 15 residues. Unmatched junction bases numbered 4, after V lost 1 base and J lost 7 bases.

The chain couples TRBV27 to TRBJ1-4, with 7 bases that match TRBD1. The CDR3 has 17 amino acids. J lost 3 bases, V lost 0 bases, and 7 bases had no gene match. Germline lookup yields CDR1 MNHEY and CDR2 SMNVEV (reference sequence). The CDR3 loop is CASSLSRGPVANEKLFF. The CDR3 DNA is TGTGCCAGCAGTTTATCGAGGGGGCCGGTAGCTAATGAAAAACTGTTTTTT.

The J gene is TRBJ2-3, the V gene TRBV9; D call uncertain. The germline V gene encodes CDR1 SGDLS and CDR2 YYNGEE. Trimming cost V 0 bases and J 10 bases, with 12 bases left between them. CDR3 size: 13 residues. CDR3 bases: TGTGCCAGCAGCGTAGAGGGTGTAGCTCCGCAGTATTTT. Amino acids: CASSVEGVAPQYF.

This clonotype has only a few counts. The V call is TRBV24-1, the J call TRBJ2-7; 7 bases map to TRBD1. The junction had 11 bases not matched to a gene; V was cut back by 4 bases and J by 3 bases. This CDR3 comprises 16 residues. CDR1 and CDR2 (germline): KGHDR, SFDVKD. The CDR3 region has the DNA TGTGCCACCAGTGACGCCGGGACAGCAGCCGTCTACGAGCAGTACTTC. This gives the protein CATSDAGTAAVYEQYF.

This clonotype has only a few counts. J is TRBJ2-7 and V is TRBV12-3 or TRBV12-4; 8 bases are a match to TRBD2. The J segment lost 2 bases and the V segment lost 6 bases, leaving 3 bases of the junction unmatched. This CDR3 has 13 residues. The CDR3 nucleotides are TGTGCCAGCAGGACTAGCGTAACCTACGAGCAGTACTTC. It specifies CASRTSVTYEQYF.

The chain combines TRBV6-1 with TRBJ2-7; the D gene is possibly TRBD1 (5 bases). The CDR3 length is 14 residues. The V and J ends lost 3 bases and 0 bases respectively, with 9 bases between them. Germline V gives CDR1 MNHNS, CDR2 SASEGT. CDR3 in DNA: TGTGCCAGCAGTGACCAGGGATCCTCCTACGAGCAGTACTTC. The encoded protein is CASSDQGSSYEQYF.